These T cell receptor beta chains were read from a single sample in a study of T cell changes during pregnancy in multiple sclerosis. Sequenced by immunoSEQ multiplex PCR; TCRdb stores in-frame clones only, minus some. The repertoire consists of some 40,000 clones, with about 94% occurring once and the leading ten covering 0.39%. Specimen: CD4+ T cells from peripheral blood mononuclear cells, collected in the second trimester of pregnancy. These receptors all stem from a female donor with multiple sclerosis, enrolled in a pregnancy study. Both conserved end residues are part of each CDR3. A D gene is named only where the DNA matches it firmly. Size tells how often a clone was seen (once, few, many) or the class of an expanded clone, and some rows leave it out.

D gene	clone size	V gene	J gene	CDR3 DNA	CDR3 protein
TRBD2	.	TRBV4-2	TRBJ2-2	TGTGCCAGCAGCCAAGATTTGAACCGGGGGGGCCGAATAACCGGGGAGCTGTTTTTT	CASSQDLNRGGRITGELFF
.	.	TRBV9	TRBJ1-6	TGTGCCAGCAGCGTGAGGGGGTATAATTCACCCCTCCACTTT	CASSVRGYNSPLHF
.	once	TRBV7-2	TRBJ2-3	TGTGCCAGCAGCGCAGGTAGCACAGATACGCAGTATTTT	CASSAGSTDTQYF
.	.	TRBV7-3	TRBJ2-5	TGTGCCAGCAGCTTAGGGGACCAATTCCGGGGGTGGGAGACCCAGTACTTC	CASSLGDQFRGWETQYF
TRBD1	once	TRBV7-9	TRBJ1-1	TGTGCCAGCAGCCCGAGGGACAGGGGGAACACTGAAGCTTTCTTT	CASSPRDRGNTEAFF
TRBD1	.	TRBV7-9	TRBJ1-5	TGTGCCAGCAGCTTAGGAGGGACAGGCTTGGGGCCCCAGCATTTT	CASSLGGTGLGPQHF
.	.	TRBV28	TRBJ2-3	TGTGCCAGCGGACCGCCTCCGAGACCCGCCTCGGGGAATACGCAGTATTTT	CASGPPPRPASGNTQYF
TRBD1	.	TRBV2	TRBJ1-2	TGTGCCAGCAGTCTTAAACAGGGGAATGGCTACACCTTC	CASSLKQGNGYTF
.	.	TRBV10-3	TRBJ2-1	TGTGCCATCAGTTCCCCAGGCAATGAGCAGTTCTTC	CAISSPGNEQFF
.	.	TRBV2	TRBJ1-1	TGTGCCAGCAGTGAATGGCAGGTATACACTGAAGCTTTCTTT	CASSEWQVYTEAFF
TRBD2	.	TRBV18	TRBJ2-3	TGTGCCAGCTCACTCGGACTAGCGGGCACAGATACGCAGTATTTT	CASSLGLAGTDTQYF
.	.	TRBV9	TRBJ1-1	TGTGCCAGCAGCGTAGCTACAGGGCAGGGTCCCACTGAAGCTTTCTTT	CASSVATGQGPTEAFF
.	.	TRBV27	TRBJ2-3	TGTGCCAGCAGTTTGGAGGGAGATACGCAGTATTTT	CASSLEGDTQYF
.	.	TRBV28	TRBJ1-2	TGTGCCAGCAGTTCCGACGCGGGGGGCAACTATGGCTACACCTTC	CASSSDAGGNYGYTF
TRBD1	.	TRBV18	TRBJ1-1	TGTGCCAGCTCACCCAGACAGGGGATGGAAAACACTGAAGCTTTCTTT	CASSPRQGMENTEAFF
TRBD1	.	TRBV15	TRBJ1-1	TGTGCCACCAGCAGTGAGACAGGGGGTTATAGCACTGAAGCTTTCTTT	CATSSETGGYSTEAFF
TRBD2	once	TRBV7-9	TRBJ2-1	TGTGCCAGCCATGGGGCTAGCGGGAGTAACAATGAGCAGTTCTTC	CASHGASGSNNEQFF
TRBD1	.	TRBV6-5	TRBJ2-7	TGTGCCAGCAGTTACTCCGACAGGGGATCCTACGAGCAGTACTTC	CASSYSDRGSYEQYF
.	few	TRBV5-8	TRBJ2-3	TGTGCCAGCAGCTTGAGTCACGCGGCTACGCAGTATTTT	CASSLSHAATQYF
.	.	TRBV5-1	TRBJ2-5	TGCGCCAGCAGCTTGACAGGGCCCGGGACCCAGTACTTC	CASSLTGPGTQYF
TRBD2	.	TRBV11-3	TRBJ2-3	TGTGCCAGCAGCTTCAGCGGGGGGGCCACAGATACGCAGTATTTT	CASSFSGGATDTQYF
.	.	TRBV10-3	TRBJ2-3	TGTGCCATCAGCCCGGGCGGGTTGGGCACAGATACGCAGTATTTT	CAISPGGLGTDTQYF
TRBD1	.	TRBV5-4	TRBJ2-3	TGTGCCAGCAGCTCCCCGACAGGGGGCGCGTCAGATACGCAGTATTTT	CASSSPTGGASDTQYF
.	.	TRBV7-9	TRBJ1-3	TGTGCCAGCAGCAAATCTCTGGGCGCTGGAAACACCATATATTTT	CASSKSLGAGNTIYF
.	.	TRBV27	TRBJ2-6	TGTGCCAGCAGTTCCACAGGTCCCCAAGGCCGCCAGACTTTC	CASSSTGPQGRQTF
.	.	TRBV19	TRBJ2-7	TGTGCCAGTAGTATAGGGTCGGCGGATAGCTCTCCGGACGAGCAGTACTTC	CASSIGSADSSPDEQYF
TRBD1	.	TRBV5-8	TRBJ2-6	TGTGCCAGCAGCTTGGCGGTGAGGGGGCGCGGGGCCAACGTCCTGACTTTC	CASSLAVRGRGANVLTF
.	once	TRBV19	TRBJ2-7	TGTGCCAGTAGTATTGATGGCAGTCCTCCCTACGAGCAGTACTTC	CASSIDGSPPYEQYF
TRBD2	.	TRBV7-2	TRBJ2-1	TGTGCCAGCAGCCTAACTAGCGGGAGTTTGAATGAGCAGTTCTTC	CASSLTSGSLNEQFF